These T cell receptor beta chains were read from a single sample in a study of T cell responses to AZD1222 COVID-19 vaccine. The assay was immunoSEQ multiplex PCR, and TCRdb's table has in-frame clones only and misses some. Found here are 100,000 to 150,000 clones, approximately 91% of them singletons; the top ten hold about 29%. The specimen comprised peripheral blood, sampled on day 0 of AZD1222 vaccination. All receptors come from an adult in good health. Each CDR3 is given with its conserved first and last residue. The order of the fields is V gene, clone size, D gene, J gene, CDR3 protein, CDR3 DNA. The D gene is left open where the match is weak. Part of the rows lack a size; the others show once, few, many or a class for expanded clones.

>TRBV5-1|.|TRBD1|TRBJ1-1
CASSASSGGTDTEAFF
TGCGCCAGCAGCGCCTCCTCAGGGGGCACGGATACTGAAGCTTTCTTT
>TRBV29-1|.|TRBD1|TRBJ1-1
CSVERGGPEAFF
TGCAGCGTTGAAAGAGGGGGCCCTGAAGCTTTCTTT
>TRBV29-1|.|.|TRBJ1-5
CSVGRDSNQPQHF
TGCAGCGTCGGGCGGGATAGCAATCAGCCCCAGCATTTT
>TRBV9|.|.|TRBJ1-1
CASSVNPGKNTEAFF
TGTGCCAGCAGCGTAAATCCAGGGAAGAACACTGAAGCTTTCTTT
>TRBV10-1|.|.|TRBJ2-1
CASSGGPGHTMQQFF
TGCGCCAGCAGTGGGGGACCGGGCCATACAATGCAGCAGTTCTTC
>TRBV24-1|.|.|TRBJ2-7
CATSDYIPGPGSYEQYF
TGTGCCACCAGTGATTATATCCCGGGACCGGGATCCTACGAGCAGTACTTC
>TRBV4-1|.|.|TRBJ1-1
CASSQDGETEAFF
TGCGCCAGCAGCCAAGATGGGGAAACTGAAGCTTTCTTT
>TRBV9|.|.|TRBJ1-1
CASSVEGKMNTEAFF
TGTGCCAGCAGCGTAGAGGGAAAAATGAACACTGAAGCTTTCTTT
>TRBV7-9|once|.|TRBJ1-1
CASSVGGPTEAFF
TGTGCCAGCAGCGTGGGGGGGCCCACTGAAGCTTTCTTT
>TRBV4-1|.|.|TRBJ2-5
CASSQENRVYSRQETQYF
TGCGCCAGCAGCCAAGAAAATCGGGTGTACAGCCGCCAAGAGACCCAGTACTTC
>TRBV11-2|.|.|TRBJ1-3
CASSLVQGYTIYF
TGTGCCAGCAGCTTAGTACAGGGTTACACCATATATTTT
>TRBV18|once|TRBD2|TRBJ2-2
CASSPPQRGGRIGELFF
TGTGCCAGCTCACCACCGCAGCGGGGGGGCCGGATCGGGGAGCTGTTTTTT
>TRBV19|.|TRBD1|TRBJ1-6
CASMDGQGDRNSPLHF
TGTGCCAGTATGGACGGACAGGGGGACAGAAATTCACCCCTCCACTTT
>TRBV5-4|once|.|TRBJ2-7
CASSLGGYEQYF
TGTGCCAGCAGCTTGGGAGGGTACGAGCAGTACTTC
>TRBV2|.|.|TRBJ2-7
CASSEGQGTDEQYF
TGTGCCAGCAGTGAAGGGCAGGGGACTGACGAGCAGTACTTC